The rows below give T cell receptor beta chains drawn from one sample of a study of blood T cells in healthy people across ages. MiXCR was run by TCRdb on the 5' RACE reads, yielding one entry per CDR3 protein. The table includes about 1.8 million distinct CDR3 sequences, 40% to 55% detected once. Sequences were obtained from blood. The receptors originated from a woman aged 40 to 55 in good health. Each CDR3 is given with its conserved first and last residue. Each record gives: V gene, clone size, J gene, D gene, CDR3 DNA, CDR3 protein. A D gene is named only where the DNA matches it firmly. A clone size is listed for some rows: how often the clone was seen (once, few, many), or a class if it is expanded.

TRBV7-2	-	TRBJ2-5	-	TGTGCCAGCCGCCAATTTCAGGGTGGGCTTGAGACCCAGTACTTC	CASRQFQGGLETQYF
TRBV10-2	-	TRBJ2-3	-	TGCGCCAGCAGTTACCAACGGGGCACAGATACGCAGTATTTT	CASSYQRGTDTQYF
TRBV6-5	-	TRBJ2-3	-	TGTGCCAGCAGTTACACGCAGGGGGGAAACACAGATACGCAGTATTTT	CASSYTQGGNTDTQYF
TRBV7-2	-	TRBJ2-3	-	TGTGCCAGCACCCAAATCGGGGGTGGGACGCAGTATTTT	CASTQIGGGTQYF
TRBV5-5	few	TRBJ2-7	-	TGTGCCAGCAGCTCGCAACAGCACGACGAGCAGTACTTC	CASSSQQHDEQYF
TRBV6-5	-	TRBJ2-3	-	TGTGCCAGCAGTTATGCTAGCCGACGCACAGATACGCAGTATTTT	CASSYASRRTDTQYF
TRBV6-2/TRBV6-3	-	TRBJ1-2	-	TGTGCCAGCAGTTACAATCGGTCATATGGCTACACCTTC	CASSYNRSYGYTF
TRBV28	-	TRBJ2-7	TRBD1	TGTGCCAGCAAACGTCCCGGGACAGGGGGCTACGAGCAGTACTTC	CASKRPGTGGYEQYF
TRBV24-1	-	TRBJ2-1	-	TGTGCCACCAGTGATCTTCAGGGATACAATGAGCAGTTCTTC	CATSDLQGYNEQFF
TRBV5-1	many	TRBJ1-6	-	TGTGCCAGCAGCTTAGATAATTCACCCCTCCACTTT	CASSLDNSPLHF
TRBV5-1	-	TRBJ2-1	-	TGCGCCAGCAGCTTTTTAGGGTTCAATGAGCAGTTCTTC	CASSFLGFNEQFF
TRBV20-1	-	TRBJ2-3	TRBD2	TGCAGTGCTAGCCGTACGGGACTAGCGATCACAGATACGCAGTATTTT	CSASRTGLAITDTQYF
TRBV6-2/TRBV6-3	few	TRBJ2-6	TRBD1	TGTGCCAGCAGCCGACAGGGGGCCCTCTCTGGGGCCAACGTCCTGACTTTC	CASSRQGALSGANVLTF
TRBV20-1	-	TRBJ2-1	TRBD2	TGCAGTCTCGAGGTCGGGACTAGCGGGAGTAATGAGCAGTTCTTC	CSLEVGTSGSNEQFF
TRBV7-6	few	TRBJ1-2	-	TGTGCCAGCAGCTTAGCGCCTGGGGATTTCACTAACTATGGCTACACCTTC	CASSLAPGDFTNYGYTF
TRBV29-1	-	TRBJ2-1	-	TGCAGCGTTGGACAGGATCCGTGGTACCAAGAGACCCAGTTCTTC	CSVGQDPWYQETQFF
TRBV20-1	-	TRBJ1-2	-	TGCAGTGCTACGATACAGGAGACTCACGCGGGTAACTATGGCTACACCTTC	CSATIQETHAGNYGYTF
TRBV7-3	few	TRBJ2-1	TRBD2	TGTGCCAGCAGCCCCCGTGGTAGCGGGGTAAATGAGCAGTTCTTC	CASSPRGSGVNEQFF
TRBV7-9	-	TRBJ1-5	-	TGTGCCAGCAGCTTAGACAGGGAGCGCCAGCCCCAGCATTTT	CASSLDRERQPQHF
TRBV4-1	once	TRBJ2-7	-	TGCGCCAGCAGCCAAGAGGGGATGCGGGAGCAGTACTTC	CASSQEGMREQYF
TRBV6-5	-	TRBJ2-1	-	TGTGCCAGCAGTTACTCTAGCGGCGATGAGCAGTTCTTC	CASSYSSGDEQFF
TRBV20-1	-	TRBJ2-7	TRBD1	TGCAGTGCTAGACCCAGGGGGCACGTCGACGAGCAGTACTTC	CSARPRGHVDEQYF
TRBV29-1	-	TRBJ2-5	-	TGCACCGTACTACTTACTGGATCAAAAGGGGAGAACGAGACCCAGTACTTC	CTVLLTGSKGENETQYF
TRBV20-1	many	TRBJ2-3	-	TGCAGTGCCAGGGTAGGGGGCACAGATACGCAGTATTTT	CSARVGGTDTQYF
TRBV5-1	few	TRBJ2-6	-	TGCGCCAGCAGCGGAGGACAGGGAGGGATCTCTGGGGCCAACGTCCTGACTTTC	CASSGGQGGISGANVLTF
TRBV3-1	-	TRBJ1-2	-	TGTGCCAGCAGCCAAGAGGGGGGTTTAGATGGCTACACCTTC	CASSQEGGLDGYTF
TRBV27	many	TRBJ2-3	-	TGTGCCAGCAGTTTAGCGTATAGCACAGATACGCAGTATTTT	CASSLAYSTDTQYF
TRBV20-1	-	TRBJ2-3	TRBD2	TGCAGTGCTTCCGGGACTAGTGAGGGAGATACGCAGTATTTT	CSASGTSEGDTQYF
TRBV21-1	-	TRBJ1-2	-	TGTGCCAGCAGCAAAGTCGGCTCAGGGGGTGGCGGCTACACCTTC	CASSKVGSGGGGYTF
TRBV7-2	-	TRBJ2-5	-	TGTGCCAGCAGCTTCGTAGGGGCCATCGGTGAGACCCAGTACTTC	CASSFVGAIGETQYF
TRBV6-6	-	TRBJ2-5	-	TGTGCCAGCAGTTACGATCGGGGTCAGATCCAAGAGACCCAGTACTTC	CASSYDRGQIQETQYF
TRBV27	-	TRBJ2-2	-	TGTGCCAGCAGCGGACTGAATACCGGGGAGCTGTTTTTT	CASSGLNTGELFF
TRBV20-1	once	TRBJ1-4	-	TGCGGGGGCTCTTCTAATGAAAAACTGTTTTTT	CGGSSNEKLFF
TRBV15	-	TRBJ1-4	-	TGTGCCACCAGCAGAGAAAGACAGTTGAATGAAAAACTGTTTTTT	CATSRERQLNEKLFF
TRBV24-1	-	TRBJ2-3	-	TGTGCCACCAGTGAGACAGCTTCCACAGATACGCAGTATTTT	CATSETASTDTQYF
TRBV20-1	-	TRBJ2-1	-	TGCAGTGCCTCTCCGGCGGTCGCCGCCTACAATGAGCAGTTCTTC	CSASPAVAAYNEQFF
TRBV7-2	-	TRBJ2-1	-	TGTGCCAGCAGCTCAAGGGACTTGAGTGGGAATGAGCAGTTCTTC	CASSSRDLSGNEQFF
TRBV11-2	-	TRBJ2-4	-	TGTGCCAGCAGCCCGACCCACCGAAAAAACATTCAGTACTTC	CASSPTHRKNIQYF
TRBV3-1	-	TRBJ2-5	-	TGTGCCAGCAGCCAAGATGTTAGCCAAGAGACCCAGTACTTC	CASSQDVSQETQYF
TRBV20-1	few	TRBJ1-6	TRBD1	TGCAGTGCTGCGTGGAGACAGGGGAATCGGAATTCACCCCTCCACTTT	CSAAWRQGNRNSPLHF
TRBV3-1	few	TRBJ2-4	-	TGTGCCAGCAGCCAAGATAACTTACGAGGGCAGTACTTC	CASSQDNLRGQYF
TRBV27	-	TRBJ2-7	-	TGTGCCAGCAGTGCAATACTCGACTCCCGGGCCCTCTACGAGCAGTACTTC	CASSAILDSRALYEQYF
TRBV20-1	few	TRBJ2-3	-	TGCAGTGCTCCCCTGGAGAAGGAGGCAGATACGCAGTATTTT	CSAPLEKEADTQYF
TRBV7-2	-	TRBJ1-6	TRBD1	TGTGCCAGCAGCTTATTTGGGGACAGTAATTCACCCCTCCACTTT	CASSLFGDSNSPLHF
TRBV7-2	few	TRBJ2-3	TRBD2	TGTGCCAGCAGCTTAAAGCGGGGGAACACAGATACGCAGTATTTT	CASSLKRGNTDTQYF
TRBV20-1	-	TRBJ1-2	-	TGCAGTGCTAGTATAACTAACTATGGCTACACCTTC	CSASITNYGYTF
TRBV28	few	TRBJ2-7	TRBD2	TGTGCCAGCAGGGGGGGGACTAGCAGCCGACACGAGCAGTACTTC	CASRGGTSSRHEQYF
TRBV19	-	TRBJ2-3	-	TGTGCCAGTAGTATAGATGGGGTGTTTGGTTCTCGTACAGATACGCAGTATTTT	CASSIDGVFGSRTDTQYF
TRBV7-6	few	TRBJ1-4	TRBD1	TGTGCCAGCAGCCCAGGGGGCGCGAGTGAAAAACTGTTTTTT	CASSPGGASEKLFF
TRBV5-1	-	TRBJ2-3	TRBD1	TGCGCCAGCAGCTGGGGACAGGTAACAGATACGCAGTATTTT	CASSWGQVTDTQYF
TRBV28	few	TRBJ2-1	-	TGTGCCAGCAGTTTCCCGCCGGGCAGGGTTCAGGACAATGAGCAGTTCTTC	CASSFPPGRVQDNEQFF
TRBV5-5	-	TRBJ2-6	-	TGTGCCAGCAGCTTGGAGCCGAACTCTGGGGCCAACGTCCTGACTTTC	CASSLEPNSGANVLTF